Below are 23 T cell receptor beta chains sequenced from a single sample in a study of T cell changes during pregnancy in multiple sclerosis. Clones were sequenced by immunoSEQ multiplex PCR, and TCRdb holds only the in-frame ones, with some missing. The data contain over 55,000 clones, 90% to 95% of them seen just once; the ten biggest clones take up around 1.7%. Sequencing was performed on peripheral blood, taken after pregnancy. The receptors originated from a female donor with multiple sclerosis, enrolled in a pregnancy study.

This chain's CDR3 is CASSSQWATYDEQYF. Here the CDR3 DNA reads TGTGCCAGCAGCTCCCAATGGGCAACCTACGACGAGCAGTACTTC. This rearrangement joins TRBV7-3 to TRBJ2-7, with no clear D. V was pared by 4 bases and J by 5 bases, with 18 bases between. The CDR3 length is 15 residues. Germline V gene sequence: CDR1 SGHTA, CDR2 FQGTGA.

This chain links TRBV28 with TRBJ2-5, with 9 bases matching TRBD1. Germline CDR1 MDHEN, CDR2 SYDVKM. V gave up 6 bases and J gave up 2 bases; unmatched junction bases: 1. This CDR3 has 13 amino acids. CDR3 in amino acids: CASRDRGQETQYF. CDR3 bases: TGTGCCAGCAGAGACAGGGGGCAAGAGACCCAGTACTTC.

The chain uses TRBV10-3 and TRBJ1-6; 7 nucleotides match TRBD1. The CDR3 sequence is 16 residues long. Germline loops: CDR1 ENHRY, CDR2 SYGVKD. V lost 6 bases, J lost 1 base, and 6 bases stayed unmatched. The CDR3 is CAISPQGRSYNSPLHF. Here the CDR3 DNA reads TGTGCCATCAGCCCACAGGGGAGGTCCTATAATTCACCCCTCCACTTT.

V and J are TRBV28 and TRBJ1-3; D gene unclear. The V gene's germline CDR1 is MDHEN and CDR2 SYDVKM. This CDR3 is built from 16 residues. V lost 3 bases and J 6 bases, leaving 18 bases between the germline ends. The CDR3 DNA is TGTGCCAGCAGTTTCAACCTACTCGGTGAGGAAAACACCATATATTTT. It translates to CASSFNLLGEENTIYF.

The chain is built from TRBV28 and TRBJ2-5; D remains ambiguous. CDR3 length equals 13 residues. CDR1 and CDR2 from the germline V gene are MDHEN and SYDVKM. The V and J ends lost 3 bases and 4 bases respectively, with 9 bases between them. In DNA, the CDR3 is TGTGCCAGCAGTTTTCCCCCTCGAGAGACCCAGTACTTC. It encodes CASSFPPRETQYF. Together with reference TRBV28 and TRBJ2-5, the CDR3 gives the full variable domain: DVKVTQSSRYLVKRTGEKVFLECVQDMDHENMFWYRQDPGLGLRLIYFSYDVKMKEKGDIPEGYSVSREKKERFSLILESASTNQTSMYLCASSFPPRETQYFGPGTRLLVL.

CDR3 coding DNA: TGTGCCAGCAGCTTAGATTTATGGGGGGATGAGCAGTTCTTC. It yields the protein CASSLDLWGDEQFF. The chain couples TRBV7-3 to TRBJ2-1, with D maybe TRBD2 (6 bases). The CDR3 is 14 amino acids. CDR1 is SGHTA and CDR2 is FQGTGA in the germline V gene. V lost 2 bases to trimming and J lost 8 bases, with 13 bases between them.

The V gene is TRBV5-4, the J gene TRBJ2-7; D uncertain. The CDR3 is 13 residues long. Germline loops: CDR1 SGHNT, CDR2 YYREEE (reference sequence). The V gene lost 2 bases and the J gene lost 2 bases, with 8 bases spanning the gap. The CDR3 loop is CASSFSSAYEQYF. The CDR3 bases are TGTGCCAGCAGCTTTTCTAGTGCCTACGAGCAGTACTTC.

This chain uses TRBV7-6 with TRBJ2-5, with TRBD1 matching over 7 bases. This CDR3 is built from 19 residues. Germline V gene sequence: CDR1 SGHVS, CDR2 FNYEAQ. Trimming removed 5 bases from V and 1 base from J; junction bases left unmatched: 19. This CDR3 reads CASSTANDRVDWVQETQYF. The CDR3 DNA sequence: TGTGCCAGCAGCACTGCGAATGACAGGGTCGATTGGGTCCAAGAGACCCAGTACTTC.

The chain carries TRBV28 and TRBJ2-7; 10 bases are shared with TRBD2. CDR1 is MDHEN and CDR2 is SYDVKM in the germline V gene. V trimming: 5 bases; J trimming: 1 base; junction bases outside the gene matches: 5. The CDR3 is made up of 15 amino acids. The CDR3 sequence: CASSTQLAGSYEQYF. The CDR3 DNA follows: TGTGCCAGCAGTACCCAACTAGCGGGATCCTACGAGCAGTACTTC.

The chain employs TRBV10-3 and TRBJ1-2, with D possibly TRBD1 on 5 matching bases. The CDR3 sequence is 17 residues long. V was pared by 1 base and J by 0 bases, with 15 bases between. Germline values: CDR1 ENHRY, CDR2 SYGVKD. The CDR3 nucleotides read TGTGCCATCAGTGAGTTCTTCGCCCAGGGCCCTAACTATGGCTACACCTTC. Its protein is CAISEFFAQGPNYGYTF.

V gene TRBV7-9 combines with J gene TRBJ1-3; the D gene is possibly TRBD1 (5 bases). The CDR3 is 17 residues long. The germline V gene encodes CDR1 SEHNR and CDR2 FQNEAQ (reference sequence). V lost 7 bases, J lost 0 bases, and 19 bases lay in between. The CDR3 loop reads CASTHRAAGGSGNTIYF. CDR3 in DNA: TGTGCCAGCACACACCGGGCGGCGGGGGGCTCTGGAAACACCATATATTTT.

This clone was seen a single time. The V call is TRBV5-1, the J call TRBJ1-1, with 10 bases lining up with TRBD1. V gave up 2 bases and J gave up 1 base; unmatched junction bases: 2. This CDR3 contains 15 residues. Per germline, CDR1 SGHRS and CDR2 YFSETQ. This CDR3 reads CASSLRTGGNTEAFF. CDR3 coding DNA: TGCGCCAGCAGCTTACGGACAGGGGGGAACACTGAAGCTTTCTTT.

The chain is built from TRBV7-2 and TRBJ2-6; tentatively, D is TRBD2 (5 bases). Per the germline V gene, CDR1 is SGHTA and CDR2 is FQGNSA. CDR3 length: 16 amino acids. Trimming cost V 5 bases and J 2 bases, with 13 bases left between them. The CDR3 DNA follows: TGTGCCAGCAGCCTCCTGGCCGGGACTGGGGCCAACGTCCTGACTTTC. As protein: CASSLLAGTGANVLTF. Looking up the rest from reference TRBV7-2 and TRBJ2-6 gives the full variable domain: GAGVSQSPSNKVTEKGKDVELRCDPISGHTALYWYRQSLGQGLEFLIYFQGNSAPDKSGLPSDRFSAERTGGSVSTLTIQRTQQEDSAVYLCASSLLAGTGANVLTFGAGSRLTVL.

V and J are TRBV21-1 and TRBJ1-1; the table's D call, TRBD1, has no DNA check behind it. TRBV21-1 is given as a pseudogene. The CDR3 contains 15 residues. The CDR3 region is CASTTPKGARAEAFF. The CDR3, as DNA: TGTGCCAGCACCACCCCAAAGGGGGCTAGGGCTGAAGCTTTCTTT.

This chain links TRBV21-1 with TRBJ2-1; TRBD1, the table's D call, was not compared with the DNA. TRBV21-1 is a pseudogene segment. The CDR3 spans 14 residues. The CDR3 region has the DNA TGTGCCAGCAGCACCGGGACATTATACAATGAGCAGTTCTTC. This codes for CASSTGTLYNEQFF.

The chain is built from TRBV27 and TRBJ2-7; TRBD2 might be the D (6 bases). CDR1 is MNHEY and CDR2 is SMNVEV in the germline V gene (reference sequence). V lost 5 bases, J lost 2 bases, and 13 bases lay in between. This CDR3 has 14 amino acids. The CDR3 sequence is CASSPSGLAYEQYF. DNA for the CDR3: TGTGCCAGCAGTCCCAGCGGGCTTGCCTACGAGCAGTACTTC.

The gene calls are TRBV11-3 and TRBJ2-1; 9 bases line up with TRBD2. The V and J ends lost 5 bases and 7 bases, in that order; junction bases with no gene match: 15. CDR1 is SGHNT, CDR2 YENEEA, per germline. The length of the CDR3 is 17 residues. In DNA, the CDR3 is TGTGCCAGCAGCCCATCCTGGGGTAGCGGGAGTGGTAATGAGCAGTTCTTC. This sequence encodes CASSPSWGSGSGNEQFF.

This chain joins TRBV18 and TRBJ1-2; 7 bases agree with TRBD1. Germline-derived CDR1 and CDR2 are KGHSH and LQKENI. V was pared by 3 bases and J by 8 bases, with 9 bases of the junction left unmatched. There are 14 residues in the CDR3. For the CDR3, the DNA is TGTGCCAGCTCACCCCCCGACAGGGTAACAGGCTACACCTTC. This translates into CASSPPDRVTGYTF.

J is TRBJ1-2 and V is TRBV13; TRBD1 matches at 11 bases. The CDR3 consists of 14 residues. Germline lookup yields CDR1 PRHDT and CDR2 FYEKMQ (reference sequence). J gave up 6 bases and V 5 bases, and 5 bases lay outside the gene matches. CDR3 amino acids: CASSTLGQGDGYTF. DNA of the CDR3: TGTGCCAGCAGCACCCTGGGACAGGGGGATGGCTACACCTTC.

This clone was counted once. This chain uses TRBV7-9 with TRBJ2-1; unclear D gene. Germline V gene sequence: CDR1 SEHNR, CDR2 FQNEAQ (reference sequence). The CDR3 is made up of 12 amino acids. Trimming took 2 bases from V and 4 from J, leaving 3 bases between them. The CDR3 region is CASSLTYNEQFF. CDR3 nucleotide sequence: TGTGCCAGCAGCTTAACTTACAATGAGCAGTTCTTC.

The chain joins TRBV7-9 to TRBJ2-5; TRBD1 aligns across 7 bases. Trimming at V came to 0 bases and at J to 2 bases, leaving 9 bases not matched to a gene. CDR1 and CDR2 (germline): SEHNR, FQNEAQ (reference sequence). The CDR3 is 17 amino acids. The CDR3 DNA follows: TGTGCCAGCAGCTTAGCTGGGACAGCGATAATACAAGAGACCCAGTACTTC. It specifies CASSLAGTAIIQETQYF.

V gene TRBV28 combines with J gene TRBJ2-1; 7 bases fit TRBD2. Germline V lookup: CDR1 MDHEN, CDR2 SYDVKM. Trimming took 5 bases from V and 8 from J; bases not matched to a gene: 18. This CDR3 spans 17 amino acids. CDR3 loop: CASSPPEGAGWFHEQFF. For the CDR3, the DNA is TGTGCCAGCAGTCCCCCGGAGGGAGCGGGGTGGTTCCATGAGCAGTTCTTC.

DNA of the CDR3: TGCAGCGTTGATGGAGGACTAGCGCGCCAAGAGACCCAGTACTTC. It encodes CSVDGGLARQETQYF. The gene calls are TRBV29-1 and TRBJ2-5, with 9 bases aligning to TRBD2. The CDR3 sequence is 15 residues long. The ends lost 3 bases at V and 1 base at J; junction bases unmatched: 6. Per germline, CDR1 SQVTM and CDR2 ANQGSEA. The full variable domain, rest sourced from reference TRBV29-1 and TRBJ2-5, is SAVISQKPSRDICQRGTSLTIQCQVDSQVTMMFWYRQQPGQSLTLIATANQGSEATYESGFVIDKFPISRPNLTFSTLTVSNMSPEDSSIYLCSVDGGLARQETQYFGPGTRLLVL.